This T cell receptor (beta chain) appears in the sequencing data of a study of blood T cell repertoires in COVID-19. The overall study: The samples span acute and convalescent COVID-19 from the United States, Italy and Spain. T cells, B-cell-depleted T cells, or PBMCs provided the cDNA or gDNA that served as material.

Germline V gene data show CDR1 as MNHEY and CDR2 as SMNVEV (reference sequence). The length of the CDR3 is 16 residues. V lost 2 bases to trimming and J lost 0 bases, with 12 bases between them. Per the original data handling: Amplification with reference gene primers provided the estimates of nucleated cell counts. Assay: immunoSEQ multiplex PCR; the TCRdb copy retains only in-frame clones and omits some. The V and J calls and clone size are taken from that table; D and trimming were inferred from the DNA. The top ten hold 28% of the sample, which has 25,000 to 35,000 clones, 89% seen once. The chain employs TRBV27 and TRBJ2-3; D remains ambiguous. The sample consisted of peripheral blood. The receptor was isolated from a man older than 75 with acute or convalescent COVID-19. CDR3 loop: CASSLMSSPSTDTQYF. CDR3 nucleotides: TGTGCCAGCAGTTTAATGTCAAGCCCTAGCACAGATACGCAGTATTTT.